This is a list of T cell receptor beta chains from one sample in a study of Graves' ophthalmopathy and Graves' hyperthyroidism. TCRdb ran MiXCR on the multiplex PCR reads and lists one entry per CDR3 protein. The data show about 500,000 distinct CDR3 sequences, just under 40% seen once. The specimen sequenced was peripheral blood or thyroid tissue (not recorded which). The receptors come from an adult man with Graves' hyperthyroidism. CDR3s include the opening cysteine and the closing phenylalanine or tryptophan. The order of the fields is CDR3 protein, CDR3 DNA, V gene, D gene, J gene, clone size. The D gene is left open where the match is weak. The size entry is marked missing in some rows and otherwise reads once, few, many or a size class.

CDR3aa: CSARDLRGGASTGELFF
CDR3nt: TGCAGTGCTAGAGACCTACGGGGGGGGGCGAGCACCGGGGAGCTGTTTTTT
v_gene: TRBV20-1
d_gene: TRBD2
j_gene: TRBJ2-2
abundance: .

CDR3aa: CASSPSTGVIGEETQYF
CDR3nt: TGTGCCAGCAGCCCCTCGACAGGGGTGATAGGTGAAGAGACCCAGTACTTC
v_gene: TRBV7-9
d_gene: TRBD1
j_gene: TRBJ2-5
abundance: once

CDR3aa: CSASVGTGGLETQYF
CDR3nt: TGCAGTGCTAGTGTAGGGACAGGGGGTTTGGAGACCCAGTACTTC
v_gene: TRBV20-1
d_gene: TRBD1
j_gene: TRBJ2-5
abundance: .

CDR3aa: CASSLQTGGSPLHF
CDR3nt: TGTGCCAGCAGCTTACAGACAGGGGGTTCACCCCTCCACTTT
v_gene: TRBV2
d_gene: TRBD1
j_gene: TRBJ1-6
abundance: once

CDR3aa: CSVHASTGGREKLFF
CDR3nt: TGCAGCGTCCACGCGTCGACAGGGGGAAGGGAAAAACTGTTTTTT
v_gene: TRBV29-1
d_gene: TRBD1
j_gene: TRBJ1-4
abundance: many

CDR3aa: CASSWRQGQETQYF
CDR3nt: TGTGCCAGCAGCTGGAGACAGGGGCAAGAGACCCAGTACTTC
v_gene: TRBV7-9
d_gene: TRBD1
j_gene: TRBJ2-5
abundance: .

CDR3aa: CASSFFQENTEAFF
CDR3nt: TGTGCCAGCAGTTTCTTTCAGGAGAACACTGAAGCTTTCTTT
v_gene: TRBV12-3/TRBV12-4
d_gene: .
j_gene: TRBJ1-1
abundance: many

CDR3aa: CASSQLDGNTGELFF
CDR3nt: TGTGCCAGCTCCCAATTGGACGGGAACACCGGGGAGCTGTTTTTT
v_gene: TRBV18
d_gene: .
j_gene: TRBJ2-2
abundance: .

CDR3aa: CSASSRGTGGYEQYF
CDR3nt: TGCAGTGCCAGCAGCAGAGGGACAGGTGGCTACGAGCAGTACTTC
v_gene: TRBV20-1
d_gene: TRBD1
j_gene: TRBJ2-7
abundance: .

CDR3aa: CASSLTDRMRTEAFF
CDR3nt: TGTGCCAGCAGCTTAACGGACCGAATGAGGACTGAAGCTTTCTTT
v_gene: TRBV5-8
d_gene: .
j_gene: TRBJ1-1
abundance: many

CDR3aa: CASSLAGTSPTGELFF
CDR3nt: TGTGCCAGCAGCTTGGCCGGGACTAGCCCCACCGGGGAGCTGTTTTTT
v_gene: TRBV7-9
d_gene: TRBD2
j_gene: TRBJ2-2
abundance: .

CDR3aa: CASLMGTQETQYF
CDR3nt: TGTGCCAGCTTGATGGGGACCCAAGAGACCCAGTACTTC
v_gene: TRBV25-1
d_gene: .
j_gene: TRBJ2-5
abundance: .

CDR3aa: CASSLGLEGADGYTF
CDR3nt: TGTGCCAGCAGCTTAGGGCTCGAGGGCGCGGACGGCTACACCTTC
v_gene: TRBV7-9
d_gene: .
j_gene: TRBJ1-2
abundance: many

CDR3aa: CASSFGDTDQETQYF
CDR3nt: TGCGCCAGCAGCTTTGGGGACACCGACCAAGAGACCCAGTACTTC
v_gene: TRBV5-1
d_gene: .
j_gene: TRBJ2-5
abundance: many

CDR3aa: CAWRSGYEQYF
CDR3nt: TGTGCCTGGCGGAGCGGATACGAGCAGTACTTC
v_gene: TRBV30
d_gene: .
j_gene: TRBJ2-7
abundance: many